The 9 T cell receptor beta chains below come from one sample, sequenced in a study of cytomegalovirus exposure and HLA in healthy donors. 13 Jbeta primers and 60 Vbeta primers were used for the PCR. Here immunoSEQ multiplex PCR was the method, and the copy in TCRdb shows in-frame clones only, minus some. The table lists more than 95,000 clones, less than 85% of them singletons, with approximately 5% in the top ten. Sequencing was done on a sample of PBMCs. The receptors derive from a woman aged 18-29 years in good health and CMV-seropositive.

This clone was recorded a few times. V gene TRBV2 combines with J gene TRBJ2-1; tentative D call: TRBD1 (6 bases). CDR1 SNHLY and CDR2 FYNNEI come from the germline V gene. CDR3 length: 12 amino acids. CDR3 sequence: CAQRGTYNEQFF. CDR3 coding DNA: TGTGCGCAGAGGGGGACCTACAATGAGCAGTTCTTC.

This rearrangement joins TRBV18 to TRBJ1-4; 7 bases align to TRBD1. In germline, CDR1 is KGHSH, CDR2 LQKENI. The CDR3 loop spans 16 amino acids. With V trimmed by 5 bases and J by 2 bases, 8 bases remained unmatched. This CDR3 reads CASSTRQGGTNEKLFF. The CDR3, as DNA: TGTGCCAGCTCAACCCGACAGGGTGGGACTAATGAAAAACTGTTTTTT.

The rearrangement uses TRBV12-5 and TRBJ2-3; D is uncertain. Germline CDR1 is LGHNT and CDR2 is FRNRAP. Trimming removed 0 bases at V and 1 base at J, with 8 bases between. The CDR3 covers 15 residues. The CDR3 coding sequence is TGTGCTAGTGGTTTGGTCTTCCAGGGCACAGATACGCAGTATTTT. Translating it yields CASGLVFQGTDTQYF.

This chain links TRBV6-5 with TRBJ1-5; 7 positions match TRBD1. With 5 bases clipped from V and 0 bases from J, the junction kept 4 bases outside the gene matches. The CDR3 contains 15 residues. Germline CDR1 and CDR2: MNHEY and SVGAGI. CDR3: CASSTGTDSNQPQHF. CDR3 nucleotides: TGTGCCAGCAGTACCGGGACAGATAGCAATCAGCCCCAGCATTTT.

The genes are TRBV6-6 and TRBJ2-7; 12 bases are shared with TRBD2. CDR3 length: 14 amino acids. The trim removed 6 bases at V and 4 bases at J, leaving 4 bases unmatched. Germline V CDR1 and CDR2: MNHNY, SVGAGI (reference sequence). In DNA, the CDR3 is TGTGCCAGCAGAGGACTAGCGGGGCAGTACGAGCAGTACTTC. Translated, it gives CASRGLAGQYEQYF.

The V gene is TRBV4-2, the J gene TRBJ1-5; weak D call: TRBD1 (5 bases). The CDR3 runs 15 residues. The V and J ends lost 3 bases and 0 bases respectively, with 9 bases between them. Germline loops: CDR1 LGHNA, CDR2 YNFKEQ. CDR3 residues: CASSQTEYSNQPQHF. DNA for the CDR3: TGTGCCAGCAGCCAGACAGAGTATAGCAATCAGCCCCAGCATTTT.

This clone has more than one count but fewer than ten. The chain couples TRBV28 to TRBJ1-6; the match to TRBD1 covers 10 bases. The junction had 8 bases not matched to a gene; V was cut back by 3 bases and J by 6 bases. Germline CDR1 and CDR2: MDHEN and SYDVKM. The CDR3 loop spans 17 amino acids. The CDR3 coding sequence is TGTGCCAGCAGTTTGGGACAGGGGCTACGAGTTAATTCACCCCTCCACTTT. This gives the protein CASSLGQGLRVNSPLHF.

The chain uses TRBV5-4 and TRBJ2-5; D may be TRBD2 (5 bases). The CDR3 runs to 15 residues. Between the trimmed V and J ends, which lost 2 bases and 1 base, there was a span of 12 bases. Per germline, CDR1 SGHNT and CDR2 YYREEE (reference sequence). CDR3 nucleotide sequence: TGTGCCAGCAGCTTCAGCGGCGGATTCCAAGAGACCCAGTACTTC. It is translated as CASSFSGGFQETQYF.

This rearrangement joins TRBV29-1 to TRBJ2-1; TRBD1 aligns across 7 bases. Germline loops: CDR1 SQVTM, CDR2 ANQGSEA. V dropped 4 bases and J dropped 4; count of bases not matched to a gene: 13. This CDR3 comprises 16 residues. CDR3 sequence reads: CSVVVLGDREYNEQFF. The CDR3 DNA is TGCAGCGTTGTGGTTCTAGGGGACAGAGAATACAATGAGCAGTTCTTC.